This T cell receptor (beta chain) was captured in a study of human T cells and chemical hapten exposure. Study-level points and caveats: Clustering by CDR3 similarity yielded significantly more large clusters from expanded TCRs than controls.

V was cut by 3 bases and J by 2 bases, with 10 bases left in between. This CDR3 contains 14 residues. As for time point: pre-sensitization, week 0. Treatment here: therapeutic diphenylcyclopropenone sensitization with weekly scalp DPC. A single record per CDR3 protein comes from TCRdb applying MiXCR to the RACE reads. The sample records more than 250,000 distinct CDR3 sequences, roughly 7.4% being singletons. On this clonotype itself: Its antigen is as yet unknown.

The V and J genes are TRBV12-3 or TRBV12-4 and TRBJ1-1, with D perhaps TRBD1 (6 bases). The material sequenced was whole blood, taken in connection with sensitization to the hapten diphenylcyclopropenone (DPC). This receptor was taken from a man younger than 35 with alopecia areata. Some clones in this sample may be carry-over from other donors' samples. The CDR3 DNA is TGTGCCAGCAGTTTTGGGACATTTAACACTGAAGCTTTCTTT. It codes for CASSFGTFNTEAFF.